Sequencing of this TCR beta chain was carried out in a study of T-cell reconstitution after alpha-beta-depleted transplantation in children. V lost 5 bases and J lost 2, with 20 bases in between. The germline V gene has CDR1 SEHNR and CDR2 FQNEAQ (reference sequence). The CDR3 extends over 17 amino acids. A TCRbeta library incorporating unique molecular identifiers was prepared. TCRdb recomputed calls from the PCR reads with MiXCR, one row per CDR3 protein. The sample has 550,000 to 800,000 distinct CDR3 sequences, about an eighth seen once. Study conclusions and caveats: Alpha-beta T cells present about two months after transplant were reported to originate from several hundred expanded graft clones.

With respect to this clonotype: Its cognate antigen is unknown.

The receptor was isolated from a girl aged 2 to 10 with congenital amegakaryocytic thrombocytopenia, due to receive a stem cell transplant. The chain employs TRBV7-9 and TRBJ2-3; tentative D call: TRBD2 (6 bases). The source material was PBMCs, sampled before TCRalphabeta/CD19-depleted stem cell transplant. The CDR3 sequence is CASSPPTYSGTTDTQYF. CDR3 DNA: TGTGCCAGCAGCCCTCCAACTTATAGCGGAACCACAGATACGCAGTATTTT.